These 28 T cell receptor beta chains were all obtained from the same sample, sequenced in a study of T-cell memory formation after mild COVID-19. Each CDR3 protein is one row after TCRdb ran MiXCR on the 5' RACE reads. The table lists about 440,000 distinct CDR3 sequences, about 20% of them singletons, with 7.5% to 9.5% in the top ten. Sequenced material: PBMCs or a T cell subset sorted from them (not recorded which). The receptors were sampled from an adult woman who had mild COVID-19 (a few samples of this study predate the infection). Cell type and time point are not known.

This clonotype was counted between two and nine times. V and J are TRBV18 and TRBJ2-6; weak D call: TRBD2 (6 bases). Germline V gives CDR1 KGHSH, CDR2 LQKENI. The length of the CDR3 is 17 residues. Trimming cost V 4 bases and J 2 bases, with 15 bases left between them. CDR3 residues: CASSRGLVGAGANVLTF. The CDR3 region has the DNA TGTGCCAGCTCACGGGGACTCGTTGGGGCTGGGGCCAACGTCCTGACTTTC.

The V gene is TRBV5-4, the J gene TRBJ1-1; weak D call: TRBD1 (5 bases). The CDR3 spans 14 residues. The V end was cut by 1 base, the J end by 2 bases, with 9 bases between. Germline CDR1 SGHNT, CDR2 YYREEE (reference sequence). The chain's CDR3 is CASSLRTRNTEAFF. The CDR3 coding sequence is TGTGCCAGCAGCTTGAGGACAAGAAACACTGAAGCTTTCTTT.

This clonotype was seen a few times. This chain links TRBV5-1 with TRBJ1-2; a possible D gene is TRBD1 (6 bases). This CDR3 is 13 amino acids long. The V end lost 4 bases, the J end lost 8 bases, and 15 bases lay between the germline ends. Germline CDR1 and CDR2: SGHRS and YFSETQ. In DNA, the CDR3 is TGCGCCAGCAGCCTTAAACAGGGAAGCGGCTACACCTTC. As protein: CASSLKQGSGYTF.

This clonotype showed up just a few times. This chain connects TRBV5-1 to TRBJ2-3; 9 bases match TRBD2. Germline CDR1 is SGHRS and CDR2 is YFSETQ. Trimming cost V 0 bases and J 4 bases; bases outside gene matches: 6. This CDR3 has 16 amino acids. CDR3: CASSLDGTSRADTQYF. The CDR3 nucleotides read TGCGCCAGCAGCTTGGATGGGACTAGCAGGGCAGATACGCAGTATTTT.

V usage is TRBV5-4 and J usage is TRBJ2-7; TRBD2 aligns across 12 bases. This CDR3 is built from 16 residues. V lost 4 bases to trimming and J lost 4 bases; unmatched junction nucleotides: 9. Germline V CDR1 and CDR2: SGHNT, YYREEE (reference sequence). The CDR3 reads CASSPGASGGAYEQYF. The CDR3 DNA is TGTGCCAGCAGCCCAGGGGCTAGCGGGGGGGCATACGAGCAGTACTTC.

This chain joins TRBV24-1 and TRBJ1-2; D is unclear. CDR1 and CDR2 from the germline V gene are KGHDR and SFDVKD. The CDR3 is 13 amino acids. Trimming took off 5 bases at V and 4 bases at J, with 10 bases between the two ends. In nucleotides, the CDR3 is TGTGCCACCAGTGCCGCTCGGGGCTATGGCTACACCTTC. This gives the protein CATSAARGYGYTF.

There are many counts of this clonotype. The rearrangement joins TRBV7-3 to TRBJ2-3; 9 bases are shared with TRBD2. The CDR3 is 13 residues long. With V trimmed by 5 bases and J by 5 bases, 2 bases remained unmatched. The germline gives CDR1 SGHTA, CDR2 FQGTGA. In DNA, the CDR3 is TGTGCCAGCAGCCCGACTAGCGGAGATACGCAGTATTTT. It is translated as CASSPTSGDTQYF.

The chain couples TRBV13 to TRBJ1-4; no clear D gene. The V and J ends lost 5 bases and 7 bases respectively, with 11 bases between them. The CDR3 totals 13 residues. Germline V lookup: CDR1 PRHDT, CDR2 FYEKMQ (reference sequence). In DNA, the CDR3 is TGTGCCAGCAGCGACGGGTCGGGTGAAAAACTGTTTTTT. Protein: CASSDGSGEKLFF.

J is TRBJ1-4 and V is TRBV4-1; no reliable D call. The CDR3 consists of 17 residues. The V gene lost 0 bases and the J gene lost 8 bases, with 19 bases spanning the gap. CDR1 and CDR2 from the germline V gene are MGHRA and YSYEKL. For the CDR3, the DNA is TGCGCCAGCAGCCAAGATACGGGAAGAGTTTCTGTGGAAAAACTGTTTTTT. Protein: CASSQDTGRVSVEKLFF.

In its sample, this clonotype was seen a few times. The chain uses TRBV7-8 and TRBJ1-1; 7 bases are shared with TRBD1. The V segment lost 1 base and the J segment 2 bases; nucleotides outside the gene matches: 4. Germline CDR1 reads SGHVS; CDR2 reads FQNEAQ. The CDR3 length is 15 residues. The CDR3 sequence: CASSLVGTANTEAFF. In DNA, the CDR3 is TGTGCCAGCAGCTTAGTAGGGACAGCTAACACTGAAGCTTTCTTT.

The CDR3 DNA reads as TGTGCCAGCAGCTTAAGGCCGGTAGCGGGAGGGACAGATACGCAGTATTTT. Its translation is CASSLRPVAGGTDTQYF. The rearrangement joins TRBV7-8 to TRBJ2-3; 11 nucleotides agree with TRBD2. With V trimmed by 2 bases and J by 3 bases, 7 bases remained unmatched. Looked up from germline, CDR1 is SGHVS and CDR2 is FQNEAQ. The CDR3 is 17 residues long.

This clonotype has at least ten counts. V gene TRBV4-1 combines with J gene TRBJ1-5; the D gene is possibly TRBD1 (5 bases). Germline CDR1 is MGHRA and CDR2 is YSYEKL. Trimming took off 3 bases at V and 1 base at J, with 13 bases between the two ends. CDR3 length: 16 residues. CDR3: CASSHPGTGSNQPQHF. Here the CDR3 DNA reads TGCGCCAGCAGCCACCCCGGGACGGGGAGCAATCAGCCCCAGCATTTT.

This clonotype was detected only a few times. This chain joins TRBV5-6 and TRBJ1-5, with 8 bases matching TRBD1. The CDR3 is made up of 13 amino acids. The J segment lost 6 bases and the V segment lost 4 bases, leaving 3 bases of the junction unmatched. Germline CDR1 SGHDT, CDR2 YYEEEE. The CDR3 coding sequence is TGTGCCAGCAGCGTACAGGGGGTTCAGCCCCAGCATTTT. Translating it yields CASSVQGVQPQHF.

This clonotype was recorded a few times. This chain's CDR3 is CASSYSRTSTEGMEAFF. The CDR3 DNA sequence: TGTGCCAGCAGTTACTCAAGGACAAGTACGGAAGGCATGGAAGCTTTCTTT. The gene calls are TRBV6-6 and TRBJ1-1, with D possibly matching TRBD1 (5 bases). CDR1 is MNHNY, CDR2 SVGAGI, per germline (reference sequence). The CDR3 sequence is 17 residues long. V was trimmed by 0 bases and J by 8 bases, leaving 22 bases between them.

Many counts were recorded for this clonotype. At one end the junction does not follow the germline gene, possibly because of a read error. The chain joins TRBV12-3 or TRBV12-4 to TRBJ1-5; D remains unclear. The CDR3 totals 13 residues. CDR3 coding DNA: TGTGCCAGCAGCTTAGCTGGGAATCAGCCCCAGCATTTT. As protein: CASSLAGNQPQHF.

The chain recombines TRBV11-3 with TRBJ1-3; no clear D. Trimming removed 5 bases at V and 0 bases at J, with 5 bases between. CDR3 length equals 13 residues. The germline gives CDR1 SGHNT, CDR2 YENEEA. DNA of the CDR3: TGTGCCAGCAGCGGCAACTCTGGAAACACCATATATTTT. It yields the protein CASSGNSGNTIYF.

In its sample, this clonotype was seen a few times. The V call is TRBV20-1, the J call TRBJ1-1; perhaps TRBD1 as D (5 bases). Germline CDR1 and CDR2: DFQATT and SNEGSKA (reference sequence). The CDR3 contains 15 residues. V was cut by 0 bases and J by 3 bases, with 14 bases left in between. CDR3 residues: CSARDSMGVYTEAFF. CDR3 nucleotide sequence: TGCAGTGCTAGAGATTCGATGGGGGTGTACACTGAAGCTTTCTTT.

A few counts support this clonotype. This chain links TRBV5-1 with TRBJ2-7; 13 bases agree with TRBD2. Germline CDR1 and CDR2: SGHRS and YFSETQ. V dropped 3 bases and J dropped 7; count of bases not matched to a gene: 7. The CDR3 totals 15 residues. The CDR3 here is CASSSSTSGRVEQYF. The CDR3 region has the DNA TGCGCCAGCAGCTCTTCAACTAGCGGGAGGGTTGAGCAGTACTTC.

This chain's CDR3 is CASSLGGTGNTDTQYF. CDR3 nucleotides: TGCGCCAGCAGCTTGGGTGGGACAGGGAACACAGATACGCAGTATTTT. The chain carries TRBV5-1 and TRBJ2-3, with 9 nucleotides matching TRBD1. The ends lost 0 bases at V and 2 bases at J; junction bases unmatched: 4. This CDR3 spans 16 amino acids. Germline assignment: CDR1 SGHRS and CDR2 YFSETQ. The whole variable domain, filled in from reference TRBV5-1 and TRBJ2-3, reads KAGVTQTPRYLIKTRGQQVTLSCSPISGHRSVSWYQQTPGQGLQFLFEYFSETQRNKGNFPGRFSGRQFSNSRSEMNVSTLELGDSALYLCASSLGGTGNTDTQYFGPGTRLTVL.

This clonotype was observed a handful of times. The chain joins TRBV28 to TRBJ1-1; 8 bases are a match to TRBD1. Germline CDR1 reads MDHEN; CDR2 reads SYDVKM. V trimming: 4 bases; J trimming: 5 bases; junction bases outside the gene matches: 9. The CDR3 is 15 amino acids. The CDR3 DNA is TGTGCCAGCAGTTCCCCGTATCAGGGGGCAACTGAAGCTTTCTTT. Protein sequence: CASSSPYQGATEAFF.

This clonotype appeared many times. The chain uses TRBV6-5 and TRBJ2-2; no reliable D call. The CDR3 covers 14 residues. The germline V and J ends were trimmed by 7 bases and 2 bases, with 11 bases remaining between them. Per germline, CDR1 MNHEY and CDR2 SVGAGI. In DNA form, the CDR3 reads TGTGCCAGCAAAGTACGGAGAAACACCGGGGAGCTGTTTTTT. This encodes CASKVRRNTGELFF.

The gene calls are TRBV5-1 and TRBJ2-7; the match to TRBD2 covers 7 bases. The germline gives CDR1 SGHRS, CDR2 YFSETQ. With V trimmed by 5 bases and J by 2 bases, 10 bases remained unmatched. CDR3 size: 15 residues. The CDR3 nucleotides are TGCGCCAGCAGTCCAGTGGCGGGAGCGGCCTACGAGCAGTACTTC. Translation: CASSPVAGAAYEQYF. The variable domain in full, completed from reference TRBV5-1 and TRBJ2-7, reads KAGVTQTPRYLIKTRGQQVTLSCSPISGHRSVSWYQQTPGQGLQFLFEYFSETQRNKGNFPGRFSGRQFSNSRSEMNVSTLELGDSALYLCASSPVAGAAYEQYFGPGTRLTVT.

The CDR3 DNA reads TGTGCCAGTAGTAAATGGGACAGGAGAAGCACAGATACGCAGTATTTT. Protein sequence: CASSKWDRRSTDTQYF. J is TRBJ2-3 and V is TRBV19; 8 bases are a match to TRBD1. Trimming at V came to 4 bases and at J to 0 bases, leaving 6 bases not matched to a gene. The CDR3 runs to 16 residues. Germline CDR1 and CDR2: LNHDA and SQIVND (reference sequence).

This clonotype was counted a few times. V is TRBV20-1 and J is TRBJ2-5, with D hard to call. Trimming left V 4 bases short and J 5 bases short, with 11 bases between. Germline V gene lookup returns CDR1 DFQATT and CDR2 SNEGSKA (reference sequence). The CDR3 sequence is 12 residues long. In DNA, the CDR3 is TGCAGTGCTATGAAAGCCGACGAGACCCAGTACTTC. It codes for CSAMKADETQYF.

The sample holds a few counts of this clonotype. The chain combines TRBV6-5 with TRBJ2-7, with TRBD1 matching 8 bases. CDR3 length equals 15 residues. Germline CDR1 reads MNHEY; CDR2 reads SVGAGI. Trimming removed 4 bases from V and 3 bases from J; junction bases left unmatched: 8. The CDR3 sequence is CASSSPPDRGYEQYF. The CDR3 DNA reads as TGTGCCAGCAGTTCTCCCCCCGACAGGGGCTACGAGCAGTACTTC.

This clonotype was recorded a few times. This chain joins TRBV7-6 and TRBJ2-5; 7 nucleotides agree with TRBD1. This CDR3 region has 16 residues. The V and J ends lost 5 bases and 2 bases, in that order; junction bases with no gene match: 11. Germline V lookup: CDR1 SGHVS, CDR2 FNYEAQ. In DNA, the CDR3 is TGTGCCAGCAGCCCCAAAGGACGGACAGGTCAAGAGACCCAGTACTTC. The encoded protein is CASSPKGRTGQETQYF.

In this sample, this clonotype turned up a few times. The gene calls are TRBV12-3 or TRBV12-4 and TRBJ1-2, with D possibly TRBD1 on 5 matching bases. There are 13 residues in the CDR3. The V gene lost 5 bases and the J gene lost 4 bases, with 11 bases spanning the gap. The chain's CDR3 is CASSPGGTYGYTF. The CDR3 coding sequence is TGTGCCAGCAGTCCGGGGGGAACCTATGGCTACACCTTC.

The chain carries TRBV16 and TRBJ2-7, with 8 bases identical to TRBD2. Trimming took 5 bases from V and 1 from J; bases not matched to a gene: 10. Germline V gives CDR1 KGHSY, CDR2 FQNENV. The CDR3 is 16 residues long. The CDR3 bases are TGTGCCAGCAGCTTTATCGGGGGGGCATGGTCCTACGAGCAGTACTTC. Amino acids: CASSFIGGAWSYEQYF.